This T cell receptor (beta chain) was recorded in a study of T cells after yellow fever vaccination. Across the whole study: Among memory cells, EM, EMRA, CM and Tscm subsets were sorted using CD3, CD45RA, CCR7 and CD95.

In its sample, this clonotype was seen many times. Each CDR3 protein is one row after TCRdb ran MiXCR on the 5' RACE reads. The data contain 30,000 or so distinct CDR3 sequences, roughly 6.3% of them singletons. With 3 bases removed from V and 5 bases from J, the gap between germline ends came to 8 bases. This CDR3 is 12 amino acids long. CDR1 and CDR2 from the germline V gene are SGHDT and YYEEEE. General observations from the study: The CD4 compartment and the CD8 compartment contained a small share of clonotypes in common. The secondary response was weaker, and its peak arrived faster, on day 5 versus 15. Post-booster samples contained most primary-vaccination clones (roughly 96% CD4, around 88% CD8).

The origin of this receptor is a man aged 25-45 years who received the YFV17D yellow fever vaccine. This chain connects TRBV5-6 to TRBJ2-5; D not resolved. The material was PBMCs, either bulk or a sorted T-cell subset (CD4+, CD8+, memory, or dextramer-sorted; not recorded which), obtained on the day of the yellow fever booster vaccination. This CDR3 reads CASSWSIETQYF. CDR3 in DNA: TGTGCCAGCAGCTGGAGTATTGAGACCCAGTACTTC. Using reference TRBV5-6 and TRBJ2-5 for the parts outside the CDR3, the full variable domain is DAGVTQSPTHLIKTRGQQVTLRCSPKSGHDTVSWYQQALGQGPQFIFQYYEEEERQRGNFPDRFSGHQFPNYSSELNVNALLLGDSALYLCASSWSIETQYFGPGTRLLVL.